The present T cell receptor beta chain was sequenced within a study of identical twins. The study's findings and limits: For monozygotic twins, models underestimated out-of-frame TCR alpha sharing.

CDR3 length: 15 amino acids. The germline V gene has CDR1 SEHNR and CDR2 FQNEAQ (reference sequence). Trimming took 6 bases from V and 4 from J, leaving 16 bases between them. TCRdb re-called the 5' RACE reads through MiXCR, storing one row per CDR3 protein. The data contain some 230,000 distinct CDR3 sequences, 6% to 7% of them seen just once; the ten biggest clones take up about 14%. This clonotype was recorded many times. Antigen specificity is unknown. The sample was also linked to a second study, of T cells expressing NK-cell markers. That investigation notes: The authors restricted sorting to alpha-beta TCR T cells with an anti-gamma-delta TCR antibody in several experiments.

Sequencing was performed on CD8+ T cells sorted from blood. The chain has TRBV7-9 and TRBJ2-1, with D unclear. The TCR was taken from a woman between 18 and 30 years old in good health. CDR3 sequence reads: CASSIGVGIYNEQFF. The CDR3 bases are TGTGCCAGCAGTATCGGAGTAGGAATTTACAATGAGCAGTTCTTC.